This T cell receptor (beta chain) was sequenced for a study of cytomegalovirus exposure and HLA in healthy donors. Using immunoSEQ multiplex PCR, the repertoire was profiled, and TCRdb retains in-frame clones only, with some absent. This table holds under 200,000 clones, about 90% found once. CDR3 size: 16 residues. The germline V gene encodes CDR1 SQVTM and CDR2 ANQGSEA. The V and J ends lost 7 bases and 4 bases respectively, with 26 bases between them. The source is a woman aged 18-29 years in good health and CMV-seropositive. Sequencing was performed on PBMCs. The V and J genes are TRBV29-1 and TRBJ2-7; the D gene is possibly TRBD1 (6 bases). The CDR3 sequence is CSAVSPWGPDGYEQYF. CDR3 nucleotides: TGCAGCGCTGTGAGCCCTTGGGGGCCCGATGGATACGAGCAGTACTTC.